This record looks at one T cell receptor (beta chain) sequence and its context. The method was immunoSEQ multiplex PCR; TCRdb's version includes in-frame clones alone and lacks a portion of them. This sample has 200,000 to 250,000 clones, with over 90% found just once. The data derive from a study of control samples from healthy donors and cancer patients. Germline V gene data show CDR1 as MNHEY and CDR2 as SVGAGI. The V segment lost 0 bases and the J segment 5 bases; nucleotides outside the gene matches: 6. The CDR3 totals 16 residues. This sequence originates from a man aged 45-60 years in good health. This chain uses TRBV6-5 with TRBJ2-5; 10 nucleotides align to TRBD2. Input material: blood. CDR3 residues: CASSYSSSGGYETQYF. Here the CDR3 DNA reads TGTGCCAGCAGTTACTCGAGTAGCGGGGGGTATGAGACCCAGTACTTC.